Listed here are 18 T cell receptor beta chains from one sample, sequenced in a study of naive and memory T cell subsets (dated by TCRdb to 2015 to 2018). The sample's treatment or condition label, in plain terms: skin biopsy from PPD injection site in Mantoux-positive individual. The study reported a robust and sensitive protocol to amplify, sequence and analyze TCRs, based on 3' ligation of a UMI-containing oligonucleotide to TCR cDNA. The library was generated by UMI-ligation and nested PCR. Instrument on record: Illumina MiSeq. The ligated cDNA was amplified by four rounds of PCR, in which nested alpha and beta constant region primers were used together with the SP2 primer. TCRdb handled the public reads itself, with Q25 trimming in fastp and clone calling in MiXCR, and kept productive beta chains. For every CDR3 protein sequence, its rows merge into one entry that carries the most common genes and DNA. In this sample the table shows tens of thousands of distinct CDR3 sequences, roughly 6% of which occur a single time. The top ten clonotypes cover under 7.5% of the sample.

The starting material was skin, obtained from a tuberculin skin test site. The receptors originated from an adult in good health.

This clonotype was observed at least ten times. The V gene is TRBV7-2, the J gene TRBJ2-4; 8 bases agree with TRBD2. CDR3 size: 16 residues. Looked up from germline, CDR1 is SGHTA and CDR2 is FQGNSA. V dropped 8 bases and J dropped 7; count of bases not matched to a gene: 16. The CDR3 spells CASGYSSSGSRNIQYF. CDR3 bases: TGTGCCAGCGGATACAGTTCAAGCGGGAGTAGGAACATTCAGTACTTC. The complete variable domain, with remaining parts taken from reference TRBV7-2 and TRBJ2-4, reads GAGVSQSPSNKVTEKGKDVELRCDPISGHTALYWYRQSLGQGLEFLIYFQGNSAPDKSGLPSDRFSAERTGGSVSTLTIQRTQQEDSAVYLCASGYSSSGSRNIQYFGAGTRLSVL.

V gene TRBV2 combines with J gene TRBJ2-7; the match to TRBD1 covers 8 bases. The V gene end was trimmed by 6 bases and the J gene end by 0 bases; junction bases not matched to a gene: 4. The germline CDR1 and CDR2 sequences are SNHLY and FYNNEI. This CDR3 has 14 amino acids. As DNA, the CDR3 is TGTGCCAGCAGCCGACAGGGGATCTCCTACGAGCAGTACTTC. Its protein product is CASSRQGISYEQYF.

This clonotype was counted only a few times. This CDR3 reads CASSLDPSLNTEAFF. The CDR3 DNA reads TGCGCCAGCAGCTTGGATCCCAGCCTGAACACTGAAGCTTTCTTT. The chain employs TRBV5-1 and TRBJ1-1; D is unresolved. V was trimmed by 0 bases and J by 0 bases, leaving 9 bases between them. Germline V gene lookup returns CDR1 SGHRS and CDR2 YFSETQ. The CDR3 contains 15 residues. Based on the CDR3 plus reference TRBV5-1 and TRBJ1-1, the full variable domain is KAGVTQTPRYLIKTRGQQVTLSCSPISGHRSVSWYQQTPGQGLQFLFEYFSETQRNKGNFPGRFSGRQFSNSRSEMNVSTLELGDSALYLCASSLDPSLNTEAFFGQGTRLTVV.

The V call is TRBV6-5, the J call TRBJ1-3, with D unresolved. The germline V and J ends were trimmed by 0 bases and 1 base, with 13 bases remaining between them. The CDR3 consists of 17 residues. Germline lookup yields CDR1 MNHEY and CDR2 SVGAGI. The CDR3 nucleotides read TGTGCCAGCAGTTACTCGGTCGCGGGGTTGTCTGGAAACACCATATATTTT. The encoded protein is CASSYSVAGLSGNTIYF.

This clonotype was counted at least ten times. The chain combines TRBV6-5 with TRBJ2-2, with TRBD2 identical over 12 bases. The germline gives CDR1 MNHEY, CDR2 SVGAGI. This CDR3 contains 16 residues. The J segment lost 8 bases and the V segment lost 2 bases, leaving 6 bases of the junction unmatched. This CDR3 is CASSYDQGLAGGELFF. CDR3 DNA sequence: TGTGCCAGCAGTTACGACCAAGGACTAGCGGGGGGGGAGCTGTTTTTT.

This clonotype was counted at least ten times. The chain employs TRBV27 and TRBJ2-7; D may correspond to TRBD1 or TRBD2 (5 bases each). V shed 6 bases and J shed 2 bases, with 14 bases lying between them. Germline-derived CDR1 and CDR2 are MNHEY and SMNVEV (reference sequence). This CDR3 contains 14 residues. CDR3 nucleotides: TGTGCCAGCAGATCCGGGACGTCGGCCTACGAGCAGTACTTC. It specifies CASRSGTSAYEQYF.

This clonotype has a count of ten or more. The chain uses TRBV12-3 or TRBV12-4 and TRBJ2-1; D perhaps matches TRBD1 (6 bases). Trimming left V 6 bases short and J 0 bases short, with 18 bases between. CDR3 length equals 17 residues. The CDR3 region is CASSAKARGFSYNEQFF. As DNA, the CDR3 is TGTGCCAGCAGCGCCAAGGCAAGGGGGTTCTCCTACAATGAGCAGTTCTTC.

This clonotype showed up many times. The chain couples TRBV6-5 to TRBJ2-5, with 7 bases identical to TRBD1. The V segment lost 0 bases and the J segment 0 bases; nucleotides outside the gene matches: 4. This CDR3 has 16 amino acids. In germline, CDR1 is MNHEY, CDR2 SVGAGI. CDR3: CASSYSGQKYQETQYF. Written as DNA, the CDR3 is TGTGCCAGCAGTTACTCGGGACAGAAGTACCAAGAGACCCAGTACTTC.

This clonotype occurred a few times. V gene TRBV20-1 combines with J gene TRBJ1-4; 7 positions agree with TRBD1. The J segment lost 5 bases and the V segment lost 5 bases, leaving 8 bases of the junction unmatched. The CDR3 spans 14 residues. Germline loops: CDR1 DFQATT, CDR2 SNEGSKA (reference sequence). CDR3 loop: CSAVRGGANEKLFF. The CDR3 nucleotides read TGCAGTGCTGTTCGAGGGGGCGCGAATGAAAAACTGTTTTTT.

This chain uses TRBV28 with TRBJ1-1; D is undetermined. Deletions cut 6 bases from V and 4 bases from J, with 15 bases between. There are 14 residues in the CDR3. Germline CDR1 and CDR2: MDHEN and SYDVKM. The DNA of the CDR3 is TGTGCCAGCAGCTCCCCGGGGAGATTCACTGAAGCTTTCTTT. Translation gives CASSSPGRFTEAFF.

This clonotype was seen more than once but under ten times. This may be a read error: a much more frequent sequence differs by one nucleotide. The V call is TRBV7-9, the J call TRBJ2-3; D not certain. The CDR3 loop spans 14 amino acids. V lost 5 bases and J 7 bases, leaving 16 bases between the germline ends. Germline CDR1 reads SEHNR; CDR2 reads FQNEAQ (reference sequence). CDR3 region: CASSANVGRYTQYF. In DNA, the CDR3 is TGTGCCAGCAGCGCAAATGTAGGGCGATATACGCAGTATTTT.

The sample holds a few counts of this clonotype. The J gene is TRBJ2-5, the V gene TRBV7-2, with D possibly matching TRBD2 (6 bases). This CDR3 comprises 15 residues. Germline CDR1 reads SGHTA; CDR2 reads FQGNSA. V lost 3 bases to trimming and J lost 4 bases, with 15 bases between them. The CDR3 DNA sequence: TGTGCCAGCAGCTTTTCCGGGGGAGGAGGAGAGACCCAGTACTTC. Translation gives CASSFSGGGGETQYF. The whole variable domain, filled in from reference TRBV7-2 and TRBJ2-5, reads GAGVSQSPSNKVTEKGKDVELRCDPISGHTALYWYRQSLGQGLEFLIYFQGNSAPDKSGLPSDRFSAERTGGSVSTLTIQRTQQEDSAVYLCASSFSGGGGETQYFGPGTRLLVL.

In this sample, this clonotype turned up many times. J is TRBJ2-1 and V is TRBV24-1; D call uncertain. V shed 9 bases and J shed 3 bases, with 5 bases lying between them. Per the germline V gene, CDR1 is KGHDR and CDR2 is SFDVKD. CDR3 length equals 11 residues. For the CDR3, the DNA is TGTGCCACCTCCGTCTACAATGAGCAGTTCTTC. This encodes CATSVYNEQFF.

This clonotype appeared many times. This sequence joins TRBV6-6 and TRBJ2-3; D call uncertain. Per the germline V gene, CDR1 is MNHNY and CDR2 is SVGAGI (reference sequence). The CDR3 is 12 amino acids. Trimming left V 6 bases short and J 7 bases short, with 11 bases between. CDR3 amino acids: CASSFETYTQYF. Written as DNA, the CDR3 is TGTGCCAGCAGCTTTGAGACTTATACGCAGTATTTT.

This clonotype appeared many times. The chain carries TRBV6-2 or TRBV6-3 and TRBJ2-4, with D perhaps being TRBD1 or TRBD2 (5 bases each). CDR1 and CDR2 from the germline V gene are MNHEY and SVGEGT. This CDR3 has 14 residues. Trimming pared 5 bases from V and 4 bases from J, leaving 12 bases between. Here the CDR3 reads CASSHRDGKNIQYF. The CDR3 nucleotides read TGTGCCAGCAGTCACCGGGACGGAAAAAACATTCAGTACTTC.

The table lists this clonotype with a few counts. At one boundary the junction diverges from the germline segment, which might be a read error. The chain is built from TRBV18 and TRBJ2-3, with 7 bases aligning to TRBD2. Germline V gene sequence: CDR1 KGHSH, CDR2 LQKENI. This CDR3 has 15 residues. The CDR3: CASSSPLTSPDTQYF. The CDR3 bases are TGTGCCAGCTCATCACCACTGACTAGCCCAGATACGCAGTATTTT. The entire variable domain, with the rest obtained from reference TRBV18 and TRBJ2-3, is as follows: NAGVMQNPRHLVRRRGQEARLRCSPMKGHSHVYWYRQLPEEGLKFMVYLQKENIIDESGMPKERFSAEFPKEGPSILRIQQVVRGDSAAYFCASSSPLTSPDTQYFGPGTRLTVL.

This clonotype was seen repeatedly, ten times or more. The chain carries TRBV6-1 and TRBJ1-2; D call uncertain. The germline gives CDR1 MNHNS, CDR2 SASEGT. The CDR3 length is 12 residues. Trimming cost V 6 bases and J 2 bases, with 7 bases left between them. In nucleotides, the CDR3 is TGTGCCAGCAGGAGGGTGAACTATGGCTACACCTTC. It translates to CASRRVNYGYTF.

This rearrangement joins TRBV2 to TRBJ2-7; weak D call: TRBD1 (5 bases). The germline V and J ends were trimmed by 8 bases and 0 bases, with 14 bases remaining between them. CDR1 SNHLY and CDR2 FYNNEI come from the germline V gene. The CDR3 is 14 amino acids. This CDR3 reads CASGAVRLSYEQYF. As DNA, the CDR3 is TGTGCCAGCGGGGCGGTTCGCCTCTCCTACGAGCAGTACTTC.